The rows below give T cell receptor beta chains drawn from one sample of a study of graft-versus-host responses after intestinal transplantation. These receptors have no identified antigens. Repertoires were generated with immunoSEQ multiplex PCR, while TCRdb's copy carries only in-frame clones and drops some. The repertoire holds fewer than 110,000 clones, with approximately 86% as singletons. The source material was unstimulated CD4+ T cells sorted from spleen or lymph node cells, sampled before transplant. The receptors here all came from a human donor who was the organ donor for an intestinal transplant. The CDR3 runs from the conserved cysteine through the conserved F or W. Each record gives: D gene, J gene, CDR3 length, clone size, V gene, CDR3 protein, CDR3 DNA. The D gene is left open where the match is weak. Size tells how often a clone was seen (once, few, many) or the class of an expanded clone, and some rows leave it out.

d_gene: NA; j_gene: TRBJ2-7; len: 13; abundance: NA; v_gene: TRBV7-2; CDR3aa: CASSLQDSYEQYF; CDR3nt: TGTGCCAGCAGCTTACAGGACTCCTACGAGCAGTACTTC
d_gene: TRBD1; j_gene: TRBJ1-6; len: 16; abundance: NA; v_gene: TRBV7-9; CDR3aa: CASSPGQGAYNSPLHF; CDR3nt: TGTGCCAGCAGCCCGGGACAGGGGGCTTATAATTCACCCCTCCACTTT
d_gene: TRBD1; j_gene: TRBJ1-4; len: 13; abundance: NA; v_gene: TRBV6-1; CDR3aa: CASSLADRGRLFF; CDR3nt: TGTGCCAGCAGCTTAGCGGACAGGGGAAGACTGTTTTTT
d_gene: NA; j_gene: TRBJ1-2; len: 12; abundance: NA; v_gene: TRBV7-2; CDR3aa: CTSSRDGYGYTF; CDR3nt: TGTACCAGCAGCAGGGACGGCTATGGCTACACCTTC
d_gene: TRBD2; j_gene: TRBJ2-2; len: 14; abundance: NA; v_gene: TRBV19; CDR3aa: CASRVAGPVGELFF; CDR3nt: TGTGCCAGTAGGGTAGCGGGGCCGGTCGGGGAGCTGTTTTTT
d_gene: NA; j_gene: TRBJ1-1; len: 13; abundance: NA; v_gene: TRBV2; CDR3aa: CASSATLNTEAFF; CDR3nt: TGTGCCAGCAGCGCGACCCTCAACACTGAAGCTTTCTTT
d_gene: NA; j_gene: TRBJ2-7; len: 14; abundance: NA; v_gene: TRBV7-2; CDR3aa: CASSLGGASYEQYF; CDR3nt: TGTGCCAGCAGCTTAGGCGGGGCCTCCTACGAGCAGTACTTC
d_gene: NA; j_gene: TRBJ2-3; len: 15; abundance: NA; v_gene: TRBV18; CDR3aa: CASSPEIVPGDTQYF; CDR3nt: TGTGCCAGCTCACCAGAGATCGTCCCTGGGGATACGCAGTATTTT
d_gene: NA; j_gene: TRBJ2-2; len: 13; abundance: NA; v_gene: TRBV29-1; CDR3aa: CSVGRGYTGELFF; CDR3nt: TGCAGCGTTGGGCGGGGATACACCGGGGAGCTGTTTTTT
d_gene: NA; j_gene: TRBJ2-2; len: 14; abundance: NA; v_gene: TRBV18; CDR3aa: CASPPDYPSGELFF; CDR3nt: TGTGCCAGCCCCCCGGACTATCCATCCGGGGAGCTGTTTTTT
d_gene: NA; j_gene: TRBJ1-2; len: 13; abundance: few; v_gene: TRBV11-1; CDR3aa: CASSFIKDGGYTF; CDR3nt: TGTGCCAGCAGCTTCATAAAGGACGGAGGCTACACCTTC
d_gene: TRBD1; j_gene: TRBJ1-6; len: 14; abundance: NA; v_gene: TRBV18; CDR3aa: CASSRGTGPSPLHF; CDR3nt: TGTGCCAGCTCCCGTGGGACAGGGCCTTCACCCCTCCACTTT
d_gene: TRBD1; j_gene: TRBJ2-7; len: 15; abundance: NA; v_gene: TRBV6-5; CDR3aa: CASSLFPGGTYEQYF; CDR3nt: TGTGCCAGCAGTTTGTTTCCAGGGGGAACCTACGAGCAGTACTTC
d_gene: NA; j_gene: TRBJ1-2; len: 14; abundance: NA; v_gene: TRBV5-4; CDR3aa: CASSLGQLNYGYTF; CDR3nt: TGTGCCAGCAGCTTGGGACAGCTTAACTATGGCTACACCTTC
d_gene: TRBD1; j_gene: TRBJ2-5; len: 16; abundance: NA; v_gene: TRBV11-3; CDR3aa: CASSTRRQGDRETQYF; CDR3nt: TGTGCCAGCAGCACTCGAAGACAGGGGGACCGAGAGACCCAGTACTTC
d_gene: NA; j_gene: TRBJ2-7; len: 14; abundance: few; v_gene: TRBV11-3; CDR3aa: CASSLDVKSYEQYF; CDR3nt: TGTGCCAGCAGCTTAGATGTAAAATCCTACGAGCAGTACTTC
d_gene: TRBD1; j_gene: TRBJ1-2; len: 15; abundance: NA; v_gene: TRBV9; CDR3aa: CASSETPGQGEAYTF; CDR3nt: TGTGCCAGCAGCGAAACCCCTGGACAGGGGGAGGCCTACACCTTC
d_gene: TRBD1; j_gene: TRBJ2-1; len: 15; abundance: NA; v_gene: TRBV5-1; CDR3aa: CASGQGAMSSDEQFF; CDR3nt: TGCGCCAGCGGACAGGGGGCGATGTCCTCCGATGAGCAGTTCTTC
d_gene: TRBD1; j_gene: TRBJ2-2; len: 15; abundance: NA; v_gene: TRBV15; CDR3aa: CATSDRGRGTGELFF; CDR3nt: TGTGCCACCTCGGACAGGGGGCGAGGCACCGGGGAGCTGTTTTTT
d_gene: NA; j_gene: TRBJ2-2; len: 15; abundance: NA; v_gene: TRBV5-1; CDR3aa: CASTLQASRTGELFF; CDR3nt: TGCGCCAGCACACTCCAGGCTAGCAGGACCGGGGAGCTGTTTTTT
d_gene: NA; j_gene: TRBJ1-4; len: 14; abundance: NA; v_gene: TRBV11-2; CDR3aa: CASSLAWSNEKLFF; CDR3nt: TGTGCCAGCAGCTTAGCTTGGTCTAATGAAAAACTGTTTTTT
d_gene: TRBD2; j_gene: TRBJ2-1; len: 16; abundance: NA; v_gene: TRBV10-3; CDR3aa: CAISESLTSGSGEQFF; CDR3nt: TGTGCCATCAGTGAGTCTTTGACTAGCGGATCCGGTGAGCAGTTCTTC
d_gene: NA; j_gene: TRBJ1-2; len: 14; abundance: NA; v_gene: TRBV7-9; CDR3aa: CASSSGSYIYGYTF; CDR3nt: TGTGCCAGCAGTTCGGGGTCGTATATCTATGGCTACACCTTC
d_gene: NA; j_gene: TRBJ2-7; len: 14; abundance: NA; v_gene: TRBV27; CDR3aa: CASSFTGFTYEQYF; CDR3nt: TGTGCCAGCAGTTTCACAGGGTTTACGTACGAGCAGTACTTC
d_gene: NA; j_gene: TRBJ1-5; len: 16; abundance: NA; v_gene: TRBV5-6; CDR3aa: CASSSAQGRGNQPQHF; CDR3nt: TGTGCCAGCAGCAGCGCACAGGGACGGGGCAATCAGCCCCAGCATTTT
d_gene: TRBD1; j_gene: TRBJ1-5; len: 16; abundance: NA; v_gene: TRBV4-1; CDR3aa: CASSQGQGANWQPQHF; CDR3nt: TGCGCCAGCAGCCAAGGACAGGGGGCGAACTGGCAGCCCCAGCATTTT
d_gene: TRBD2; j_gene: TRBJ2-3; len: 14; abundance: few; v_gene: TRBV2; CDR3aa: CASSTSGTTDTQYF; CDR3nt: TGTGCCAGCAGTACTAGCGGGACCACAGATACGCAGTATTTT
d_gene: NA; j_gene: TRBJ1-2; len: 15; abundance: NA; v_gene: TRBV5-1; CDR3aa: CASSLLGVPGYGYTF; CDR3nt: TGCGCCAGCAGCTTGCTCGGGGTTCCTGGTTATGGCTACACCTTC
d_gene: NA; j_gene: TRBJ2-1; len: 14; abundance: NA; v_gene: TRBV9; CDR3aa: CASSVYSRGDEQFF; CDR3nt: TGTGCCAGCAGCGTATACAGCCGTGGGGATGAGCAGTTCTTC
d_gene: NA; j_gene: TRBJ1-5; len: 14; abundance: NA; v_gene: TRBV21-1; CDR3aa: CASSRGLVNQPQHF; CDR3nt: TGTGCCAGCAGCCGGGGCTTGGTCAATCAGCCCCAGCATTTT
d_gene: NA; j_gene: TRBJ1-5; len: 14; abundance: NA; v_gene: TRBV7-2; CDR3aa: CASSLVGQFQPQHF; CDR3nt: TGTGCCAGCAGCTTAGTGGGTCAGTTTCAGCCCCAGCATTTT
d_gene: TRBD1; j_gene: TRBJ2-1; len: 13; abundance: NA; v_gene: TRBV27; CDR3aa: CASSNRGRNEQFF; CDR3nt: TGTGCCAGCAGTAATAGGGGGCGCAATGAGCAGTTCTTC
d_gene: TRBD1; j_gene: TRBJ1-4; len: 12; abundance: NA; v_gene: TRBV18; CDR3aa: CASSPDREKLFF; CDR3nt: TGTGCCAGCTCACCGGACAGGGAGAAACTGTTTTTT
d_gene: NA; j_gene: TRBJ2-2; len: 15; abundance: NA; v_gene: TRBV5-1; CDR3aa: CASRGLNMNTGELFF; CDR3nt: TGCGCCAGCAGGGGATTGAATATGAACACCGGGGAGCTGTTTTTT
d_gene: NA; j_gene: TRBJ2-7; len: 15; abundance: NA; v_gene: TRBV2; CDR3aa: CASSGAGGQRSEQYF; CDR3nt: TGTGCCAGCAGTGGGGCCGGGGGACAGAGGAGCGAGCAGTACTTC
d_gene: TRBD1; j_gene: TRBJ2-1; len: 16; abundance: few; v_gene: TRBV2; CDR3aa: CASSDPGQGPYNEQFF; CDR3nt: TGTGCCAGCAGTGACCCGGGACAGGGGCCCTACAATGAGCAGTTCTTC
d_gene: NA; j_gene: TRBJ2-1; len: 15; abundance: NA; v_gene: TRBV11-2; CDR3aa: CASSLPGVGYNEQFF; CDR3nt: TGTGCCAGCAGCTTACCCGGGGTCGGTTACAATGAGCAGTTCTTC
d_gene: NA; j_gene: TRBJ1-2; len: 14; abundance: NA; v_gene: TRBV19; CDR3aa: CASSTWTRLYGYTF; CDR3nt: TGTGCCAGTAGTACTTGGACAAGACTCTATGGCTACACCTTC
d_gene: NA; j_gene: TRBJ1-5; len: 13; abundance: NA; v_gene: TRBV10-3; CDR3aa: CAISQGVNQPQHF; CDR3nt: TGTGCCATCAGCCAGGGTGTCAATCAGCCCCAGCATTTT
d_gene: NA; j_gene: TRBJ2-1; len: 13; abundance: NA; v_gene: TRBV5-4; CDR3aa: CASSRTDYNEQFF; CDR3nt: TGTGCCAGCAGCCGTACAGACTACAATGAGCAGTTCTTC
d_gene: NA; j_gene: TRBJ1-2; len: 13; abundance: NA; v_gene: TRBV2; CDR3aa: CASMDSHNYGYTF; CDR3nt: TGTGCCAGCATGGACAGTCACAACTATGGCTACACCTTC
d_gene: TRBD1; j_gene: TRBJ2-1; len: 15; abundance: NA; v_gene: TRBV9; CDR3aa: CASSEGQISYNEQFF; CDR3nt: TGTGCCAGCAGCGAGGGACAGATCTCCTACAATGAGCAGTTCTTC
d_gene: NA; j_gene: TRBJ1-1; len: 14; abundance: NA; v_gene: TRBV15; CDR3aa: CATSRDSGRTEAFF; CDR3nt: TGTGCCACCAGCAGAGATTCGGGGAGAACTGAAGCTTTCTTT
d_gene: NA; j_gene: TRBJ2-7; len: 16; abundance: NA; v_gene: TRBV11-2; CDR3aa: CASSLSIGQPSYEQYF; CDR3nt: TGTGCCAGCAGCTTAAGTATTGGACAGCCTTCCTACGAGCAGTACTTC
d_gene: TRBD1; j_gene: TRBJ2-1; len: 15; abundance: NA; v_gene: TRBV5-1; CDR3aa: CASSFVSGGSDEQFF; CDR3nt: TGCGCCAGCAGCTTCGTGTCAGGGGGCAGCGATGAGCAGTTCTTC
d_gene: NA; j_gene: TRBJ2-7; len: 15; abundance: NA; v_gene: TRBV11-1; CDR3aa: CASSLVQGTSYEQYF; CDR3nt: TGTGCCAGCAGCTTAGTCCAGGGCACCTCCTACGAGCAGTACTTC
d_gene: NA; j_gene: TRBJ1-5; len: 13; abundance: NA; v_gene: TRBV5-4; CDR3aa: CASSLGPNQPQHF; CDR3nt: TGTGCCAGCAGCTTGGGTCCCAATCAGCCCCAGCATTTT
d_gene: NA; j_gene: TRBJ1-1; len: 15; abundance: NA; v_gene: TRBV6-5; CDR3aa: CASSYSRGGNTEAFF; CDR3nt: TGTGCCAGCAGTTACTCGAGAGGAGGGAACACTGAAGCTTTCTTT
d_gene: NA; j_gene: TRBJ2-2; len: 15; abundance: NA; v_gene: TRBV21-1; CDR3aa: CASLNVRGFTGELFF; CDR3nt: TGTGCCAGCTTAAATGTCAGGGGATTCACCGGGGAGCTGTTTTTT
d_gene: TRBD1; j_gene: TRBJ2-3; len: 14; abundance: NA; v_gene: TRBV13; CDR3aa: CASSRRQGSDTQYF; CDR3nt: TGTGCCAGCAGCCGACGACAGGGGTCAGATACGCAGTATTTT
d_gene: NA; j_gene: TRBJ2-7; len: 13; abundance: NA; v_gene: TRBV7-9; CDR3aa: CASSLVGPYEQYF; CDR3nt: TGTGCCAGCAGCTTAGTAGGACCTTACGAGCAGTACTTC
d_gene: TRBD1; j_gene: TRBJ2-7; len: 15; abundance: NA; v_gene: TRBV30; CDR3aa: CAWSIGGTGRPEQYF; CDR3nt: TGTGCCTGGAGTATAGGTGGGACAGGTCGTCCCGAGCAGTACTTC
d_gene: NA; j_gene: TRBJ1-4; len: 14; abundance: few; v_gene: TRBV7-2; CDR3aa: CASSLDATNEKLFF; CDR3nt: TGTGCCAGCAGCTTGGATGCAACTAATGAAAAACTGTTTTTT
d_gene: TRBD1; j_gene: TRBJ1-2; len: 14; abundance: once; v_gene: TRBV5-5; CDR3aa: CASSLGQGRNGYTF; CDR3nt: TGTGCCAGCAGCTTGGGACAGGGTAGAAATGGCTACACCTTC